Shown below are 20 T cell receptor beta chains from a single sample sequenced in a study of blood T cell repertoires in COVID-19. Repertoires were generated with immunoSEQ multiplex PCR, while TCRdb's copy carries only in-frame clones and drops some. The table lists around 100,000 clones, around 87% of them singletons, with more than 5% in the top ten. The sample was peripheral blood. The source of these receptors is a woman aged 50 to 60 with COVID-19, enrolled during active disease.

The chain links TRBV12-3 or TRBV12-4 to TRBJ2-7; the D is unclear. With 1 base removed from V and 6 bases from J, the gap between germline ends came to 4 bases. The CDR3 length is 11 residues. The CDR3 nucleotides read TGTGCCAGCAGTTTAGGCGGCGAGCAGTACTTC. This codes for CASSLGGEQYF.

The J gene is TRBJ1-2, the V gene TRBV7-2; D is perhaps TRBD1 (6 bases). The CDR3 spans 15 residues. V shed 2 bases and J shed 0 bases, with 10 bases lying between them. Germline V lookup: CDR1 SGHTA, CDR2 FQGNSA. The chain's CDR3 is CASSLQGLTNYGYTF. The CDR3 coding sequence is TGTGCCAGCAGCTTACAGGGGCTCACTAACTATGGCTACACCTTC. The full variable domain, in which reference TRBV7-2 and TRBJ1-2 provide the parts outside the CDR3, is GAGVSQSPSNKVTEKGKDVELRCDPISGHTALYWYRQSLGQGLEFLIYFQGNSAPDKSGLPSDRFSAERTGGSVSTLTIQRTQQEDSAVYLCASSLQGLTNYGYTFGSGTRLTVV.

The chain has TRBV6-4 and TRBJ1-1; no clear D gene. CDR3 length: 13 amino acids. Per germline, CDR1 MRHNA and CDR2 SNTAGT. The ends were cut back, 6 bases at V and 2 bases at J, with 10 bases in the middle. Here the CDR3 DNA reads TGTGCCAGCAGAAAACAGCCAAACACTGAAGCTTTCTTT. Its protein is CASRKQPNTEAFF.

The CDR3 bases are TGCGCCAGCAGCTTGGCCAAGGGACAGCACAATCCAAGCACAGATACGCAGTATTTT. The encoded protein is CASSLAKGQHNPSTDTQYF. The rearrangement uses TRBV5-1 and TRBJ2-3; 7 bases align to TRBD1. There are 19 residues in the CDR3. Germline V gene data show CDR1 as SGHRS and CDR2 as YFSETQ. The V segment lost 0 bases and the J segment 0 bases; nucleotides outside the gene matches: 13.

This chain links TRBV3-1 (or the pseudogene TRBV3-2) with TRBJ2-2; D call uncertain. Germline lookup yields CDR1 LGHDT and CDR2 YNNKEL (reference sequence). V shed 4 bases and J shed 3 bases, with 9 bases lying between them. The CDR3 has 14 residues. CDR3 nucleotide sequence: TGTGCCAGCAGCCCAATGCTAGACACCGGGGAGCTGTTTTTT. Encoded protein: CASSPMLDTGELFF.

The V and J genes are TRBV3-1 (or the pseudogene TRBV3-2) and TRBJ2-7; 9 nucleotides align to TRBD2. The CDR3 has 17 residues. Losses at the gene ends were 1 base for V and 1 base for J; bases not matched to a gene: 8. Germline loops: CDR1 LGHDT, CDR2 YNNKEL (reference sequence). The CDR3 here is CASSQVGVAGESYEQYF. The CDR3 DNA follows: TGTGCCAGCAGCCAAGTCGGCGTAGCGGGGGAATCCTACGAGCAGTACTTC.

V usage is TRBV23-1 and J usage is TRBJ1-4; TRBD1 matches at 9 bases. TRBV23-1 is an ORF, and what it does is uncertain. V dropped 0 bases and J dropped 7; count of bases not matched to a gene: 12. The CDR3 runs 18 residues. For the CDR3, the DNA is TGCGCCAGCAGTCAATCGTCAGGGGACAGGGAAAGAGGTGAAAAACTGTTTTTT. This gives the protein CASSQSSGDRERGEKLFF.

This chain joins TRBV30 and TRBJ2-7; 7 bases fit TRBD1. The CDR3 loop spans 14 amino acids. Losses at the gene ends were 4 bases for V and 1 base for J; bases not matched to a gene: 7. Per the germline V gene, CDR1 is GTSNPN and CDR2 is SVGIG (reference sequence). The CDR3 DNA sequence: TGTGCCTGGACCGCACCGGGACAGTCCTACGAGCAGTACTTC. This codes for CAWTAPGQSYEQYF. Full variable domain (remainder filled in from reference TRBV30 and TRBJ2-7): SQTIHQWPATLVQPVGSPLSLECTVEGTSNPNLYWYRQAAGRGLQLLFYSVGIGQISSEVPQNLSASRPQDRQFILSSKKLLLSDSGFYLCAWTAPGQSYEQYFGPGTRLTVT.

This clone was observed once. V gene TRBV19 combines with J gene TRBJ2-1; 15 bases align to TRBD2. Germline lookup yields CDR1 LNHDA and CDR2 SQIVND (reference sequence). V was pared by 6 bases and J by 10 bases, with 7 bases of the junction left unmatched. This CDR3 has 15 residues. As DNA, the CDR3 is TGTGCCAGTAGCTCGGGACTAGCGGGGGGTCTAGAGCAGTTCTTC. Protein: CASSSGLAGGLEQFF.

The rearrangement links TRBV27 to TRBJ1-2; the D is unclear. Germline V gene data show CDR1 as MNHEY and CDR2 as SMNVEV (reference sequence). With 3 bases removed from V and 8 bases from J, the gap between germline ends came to 10 bases. The CDR3 has 12 residues. The DNA for the CDR3 is TGTGCCAGCAGTTTGTCGGGGAACGGCTACACCTTC. As protein: CASSLSGNGYTF.

This sequence joins TRBV5-4 and TRBJ2-1, with 8 positions matching TRBD2. Trimming cost V 1 base and J 6 bases; bases outside gene matches: 6. Germline-derived CDR1 and CDR2 are SGHNT and YYREEE (reference sequence). This CDR3 spans 15 amino acids. CDR3 in amino acids: CASSLRAGGVNEQFF. Here the CDR3 DNA reads TGTGCCAGCAGCTTGAGGGCGGGGGGAGTCAATGAGCAGTTCTTC.

The rearrangement uses TRBV7-2 and TRBJ1-6, with D perhaps TRBD1 (5 bases). This CDR3 spans 16 amino acids. CDR1 is SGHTA, CDR2 FQGNSA, per germline. V lost 1 base and J 7 bases, leaving 14 bases between the germline ends. The CDR3 DNA sequence: TGTGCCAGCAGCTTAGTAGTGGCAGGGTCGAATTCACCCCTCCACTTT. This codes for CASSLVVAGSNSPLHF.

This clone was recorded a few times. CDR3 region: CASSLVQDYGYTF. CDR3 nucleotides: TGTGCCAGCAGCTTAGTACAGGACTATGGCTACACCTTC. The rearrangement uses TRBV7-9 and TRBJ1-2, with D possibly matching TRBD1 (5 bases). The CDR3 has 13 residues. The V gene lost 1 base and the J gene lost 3 bases, with 6 bases spanning the gap. The germline gives CDR1 SEHNR, CDR2 FQNEAQ (reference sequence).

The chain couples TRBV7-9 to TRBJ2-2; D possibly corresponds to TRBD1 (5 bases). The V and J ends lost 6 bases and 7 bases respectively, with 12 bases between them. Germline CDR1 and CDR2: SEHNR and FQNEAQ (reference sequence). This CDR3 contains 13 residues. In nucleotides, the CDR3 is TGTGCCAGCAGTTTTCAGGGCTACGGGGAGCTGTTTTTT. Amino acid sequence: CASSFQGYGELFF.

The V gene is TRBV6-5, the J gene TRBJ1-2; D is undetermined. Trimming removed 0 bases at V and 2 bases at J, with 10 bases between. The CDR3 runs to 15 residues. Germline V gene sequence: CDR1 MNHEY, CDR2 SVGAGI. DNA of the CDR3: TGTGCCAGCAGTTACTCGACACATGGAAACTATGGCTACACCTTC. As protein: CASSYSTHGNYGYTF.

The chain links TRBV28 to TRBJ2-1, with 8 bases identical to TRBD2. Germline CDR1 MDHEN, CDR2 SYDVKM. CDR3 length: 13 residues. V trimming: 10 bases; J trimming: 8 bases; junction bases outside the gene matches: 10. CDR3 amino acids: CATSGGPRYEQFF. The CDR3 DNA is TGTGCCACCTCGGGGGGGCCGAGGTATGAGCAGTTCTTC.

V and J are TRBV30 and TRBJ1-2; 8 bases map to TRBD1. The CDR3 totals 14 residues. Germline trimming cut 3 bases from V and 8 bases from J; bases unmatched to any gene: 11. Germline V gene sequence: CDR1 GTSNPN, CDR2 SVGIG (reference sequence). CDR3 in amino acids: CAWSRDRKVRGYTF. The CDR3 nucleotides read TGTGCCTGGAGCCGGGACAGGAAGGTACGCGGCTACACCTTC.

This sequence joins TRBV10-3 and TRBJ2-1; 9 bases agree with TRBD2. Trimming took 0 bases from V and 5 from J; bases not matched to a gene: 5. The CDR3 length is 16 residues. From germline, CDR1 is ENHRY and CDR2 SYGVKD. The DNA for the CDR3 is TGTGCCATCAGTGAGTCTAGCGGGGGCCCTAACAATGAGCAGTTCTTC. Translated, it gives CAISESSGGPNNEQFF.

This chain joins TRBV9 and TRBJ1-1; 8 bases align to TRBD1. Germline V lookup: CDR1 SGDLS, CDR2 YYNGEE. The CDR3 consists of 15 residues. J was trimmed by 3 bases and V by 4 bases; bases with no gene match: 8. CDR3 residues: CASSPRTGWDTEAFF. The DNA of the CDR3 is TGTGCCAGCAGCCCCCGGACAGGGTGGGACACTGAAGCTTTCTTT.

Concerning this clone: Other DNA sequences within the sample encode an identical CDR3. The genes are TRBV30 and TRBJ2-4; D is uncertain. Trimming pared 3 bases from V and 0 bases from J, leaving 6 bases between. Germline-derived CDR1 and CDR2 are GTSNPN and SVGIG (reference sequence). CDR3 length equals 13 residues. The CDR3 loop is CAWSPGAKNIQYF. The CDR3 DNA is TGTGCCTGGAGCCCAGGAGCCAAAAACATTCAGTACTTC.